This T cell receptor (beta chain) was captured by sequencing in a study of CD8 T cells in ankylosing spondylitis. General study findings and limits: Prior literature has documented some motif variants in synovial fluid and blood from reactive arthritis. Matched ankylosing spondylitis synovial fluid reportedly showed significant enrichment of disease-linked clones. Peripheral blood held disease-linked clones only at relatively low frequency, and these were CD8+.

MiXCR, applied by TCRdb to the 5' RACE reads, yields one record per CDR3 protein. The sample holds about 360,000 distinct CDR3 sequences, 20% to 25% seen once. A few counts support this clonotype. Its target is unknown. The sequenced material came from blood, either unsorted or a sorted T cell fraction (not recorded which). The TCR originated in a male donor with ankylosing spondylitis or in good health (not recorded which).

The DNA for the CDR3 is TGCGCCAGCAGCCCCCGGGACAGCTCGTTTCTCGGGGAGACCCAGTACTTC. It is translated as CASSPRDSSFLGETQYF. This sequence joins TRBV5-1 and TRBJ2-5, with 7 bases that match TRBD1. This CDR3 contains 17 residues. The V and J ends lost 4 bases and 5 bases, in that order; junction bases with no gene match: 17. Germline V gene sequence: CDR1 SGHRS, CDR2 YFSETQ.